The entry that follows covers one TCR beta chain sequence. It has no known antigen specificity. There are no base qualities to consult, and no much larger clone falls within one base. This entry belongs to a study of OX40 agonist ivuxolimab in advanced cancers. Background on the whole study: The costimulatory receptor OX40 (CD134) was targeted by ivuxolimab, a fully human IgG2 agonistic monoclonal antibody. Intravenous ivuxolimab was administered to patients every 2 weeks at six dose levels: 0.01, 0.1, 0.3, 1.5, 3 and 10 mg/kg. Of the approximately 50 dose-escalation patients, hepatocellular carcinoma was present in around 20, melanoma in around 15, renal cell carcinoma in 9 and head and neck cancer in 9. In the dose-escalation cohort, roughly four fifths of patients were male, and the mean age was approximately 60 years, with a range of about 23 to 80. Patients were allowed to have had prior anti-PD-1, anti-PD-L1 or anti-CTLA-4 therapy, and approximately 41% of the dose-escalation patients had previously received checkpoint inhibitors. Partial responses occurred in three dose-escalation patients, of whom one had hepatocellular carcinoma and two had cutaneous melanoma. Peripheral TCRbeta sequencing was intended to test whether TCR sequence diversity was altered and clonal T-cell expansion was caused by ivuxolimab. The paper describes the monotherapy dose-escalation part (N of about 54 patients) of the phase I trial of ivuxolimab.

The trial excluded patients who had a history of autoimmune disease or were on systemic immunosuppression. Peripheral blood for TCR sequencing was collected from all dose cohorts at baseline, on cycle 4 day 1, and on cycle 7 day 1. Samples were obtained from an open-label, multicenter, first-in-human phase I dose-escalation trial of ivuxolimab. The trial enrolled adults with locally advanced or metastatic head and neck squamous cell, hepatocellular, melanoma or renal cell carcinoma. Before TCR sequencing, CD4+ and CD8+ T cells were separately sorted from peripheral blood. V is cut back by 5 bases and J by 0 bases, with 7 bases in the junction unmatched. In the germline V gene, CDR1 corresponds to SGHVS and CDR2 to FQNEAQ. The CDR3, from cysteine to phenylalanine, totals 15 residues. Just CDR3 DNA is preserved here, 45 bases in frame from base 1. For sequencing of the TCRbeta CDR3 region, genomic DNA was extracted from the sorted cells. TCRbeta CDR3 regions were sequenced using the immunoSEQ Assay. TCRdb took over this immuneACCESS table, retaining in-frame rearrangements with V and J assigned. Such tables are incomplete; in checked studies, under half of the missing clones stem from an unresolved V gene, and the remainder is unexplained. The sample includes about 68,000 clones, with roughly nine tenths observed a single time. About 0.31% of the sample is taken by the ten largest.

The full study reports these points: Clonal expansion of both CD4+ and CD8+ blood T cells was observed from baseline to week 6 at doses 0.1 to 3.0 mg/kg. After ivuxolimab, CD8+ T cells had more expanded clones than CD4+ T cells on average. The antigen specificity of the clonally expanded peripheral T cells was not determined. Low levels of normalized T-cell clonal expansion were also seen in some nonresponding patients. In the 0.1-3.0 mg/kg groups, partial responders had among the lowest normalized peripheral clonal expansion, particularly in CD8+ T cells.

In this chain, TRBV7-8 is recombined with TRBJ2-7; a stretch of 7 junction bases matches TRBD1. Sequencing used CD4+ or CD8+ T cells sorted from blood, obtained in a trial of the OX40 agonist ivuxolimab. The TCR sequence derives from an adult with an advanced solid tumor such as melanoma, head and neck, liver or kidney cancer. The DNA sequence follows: TGTGCCAGCAGCGAATGGGACAGAATCTCCTACGAGCAGTACTTC. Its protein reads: CASSEWDRISYEQYF.